This TCR beta chain was found in a study of technical replicates of blood from a handful of donors. Sequenced by immunoSEQ multiplex PCR; TCRdb stores in-frame clones only, minus some. The sample shows about 80,000 clones, about 97% of them seen only once. V gave up 1 base and J gave up 1 base, with 11 bases separating them. This CDR3 contains 15 residues. Looked up from germline, CDR1 is SGHRS and CDR2 is YFSETQ. Sequencing was performed on T cells isolated from PBMCs. The chain uses TRBV5-1 and TRBJ1-1; D is possibly TRBD1 (6 bases). The receptor was derived from a human donor in good health. CDR3 residues: CASSLQGTPNTEAFF. The CDR3 coding sequence is TGCGCCAGCAGCTTGCAGGGGACACCGAACACTGAAGCTTTCTTT.